This T cell receptor (beta chain) was sequenced for a study of T cell responses to AZD1222 COVID-19 vaccine. Clones were sequenced by immunoSEQ multiplex PCR, and TCRdb holds only the in-frame ones, with some missing. This sample has some 100,000 clones, with more than 75% found just once. The CDR3 totals 13 residues. V shed 2 bases and J 6 bases; nucleotides not matched to a gene: 4. Germline assignment: CDR1 SGHVS and CDR2 FQNEAQ. The sequencing used peripheral blood, collected on day 0 of AZD1222 vaccination. The receptor comes from an adult in good health. The chain couples TRBV7-8 to TRBJ2-7, with 7 bases fitting TRBD2. The CDR3 is CASSLREGLEQYF. The CDR3 DNA is TGTGCCAGCAGCTTAAGGGAGGGCCTCGAGCAGTACTTC.